The next 7 T cell receptor beta chains were all read from a single sample in a study of shared clonotypes between healthy human individuals. Naive CD8 populations comprised CD45RO-negative cells positively selected for CCR7, excluding terminally differentiated effector memory CD45RA+ cells. The table came from immunoSEQ multiplex PCR; TCRdb's copy has only in-frame clones and leaves some out. The sample has 2 million to 2.5 million clones; approximately 94% are singletons. Sequencing was carried out using naive CD8+ T cells sorted from blood. The receptors stem from a man aged 18 to 30 in good health.

The chain combines TRBV11-2 with TRBJ2-7, with D possibly matching TRBD2 (6 bases). Germline CDR1 and CDR2: SGHAT and FQNNGV. The CDR3 consists of 15 residues. Trimming cost V 0 bases and J 4 bases, with 13 bases left between them. The CDR3 bases are TGTGCCAGCAGCTTAGAGGCGCCAGGGAGGTACGAGCAGTACTTC. This translates into CASSLEAPGRYEQYF. Full variable domain (outside the CDR3, taken from reference TRBV11-2 and TRBJ2-7): EAGVAQSPRYKIIEKRQSVAFWCNPISGHATLYWYQQILGQGPKLLIQFQNNGVVDDSQLPKDRFSAERLKGVDSTLKIQPAKLEDSAVYLCASSLEAPGRYEQYFGPGTRLTVT.

CDR3 DNA sequence: TGTGCCACCAGCAGAGAGGCGGGCTCCTACGAGCAGTACTTC. As protein: CATSREAGSYEQYF. The chain employs TRBV15 and TRBJ2-7; TRBD2 is a possible D gene (5 bases). Trimming left V 0 bases short and J 0 bases short, with 6 bases between. Germline-derived CDR1 and CDR2 are LNHNV and YYDKDF (reference sequence). The CDR3 has 14 amino acids.

The rearrangement joins TRBV27 to TRBJ2-1; D call uncertain. Trimming shortened V by 3 bases and J by 8 bases, and 14 bases separated the two germline ends. CDR1 is MNHEY and CDR2 is SMNVEV in the germline V gene (reference sequence). This CDR3 is 14 amino acids long. CDR3 residues: CASSFSTWADEQFF. In DNA, the CDR3 is TGTGCCAGCAGTTTTTCGACGTGGGCCGATGAGCAGTTCTTC.

This clone appeared a single time. The rearrangement joins TRBV29-1 to TRBJ2-5; 11 bases agree with TRBD2. The J call may be in error: the DNA end matches TRBJ2-7 better. The CDR3 has 16 amino acids. Looked up from germline, CDR1 is SQVTM and CDR2 is ANQGSEA. The CDR3 here is CSVEEDGTSGSYEQYF. Written as DNA, the CDR3 is TGCAGCGTTGAAGAGGACGGGACTAGCGGCTCCTACGAGCAGTACTTC.

The chain recombines TRBV5-6 with TRBJ2-7; TRBD2 is a possible D gene (6 bases). Germline-derived CDR1 and CDR2 are SGHDT and YYEEEE. The CDR3 runs 14 residues. Trimming took off 3 bases at V and 6 bases at J, with 16 bases between the two ends. For the CDR3, the DNA is TGTGCCAGCAGCTCCCAGACTAGTCTCCTCGAGCAGTACTTC. Translation: CASSSQTSLLEQYF.

V is TRBV7-9 and J is TRBJ1-1; weak D call: TRBD1 (5 bases). Per the germline V gene, CDR1 is SEHNR and CDR2 is FQNEAQ (reference sequence). V was shortened by 10 bases and J by 0 bases, with 21 bases between the two germline ends. The CDR3 extends over 16 amino acids. The CDR3 loop reads CATNDRTSIMNTEAFF. Here the CDR3 DNA reads TGTGCCACCAACGACAGAACCTCCATCATGAACACTGAAGCTTTCTTT.

This chain links TRBV7-9 with TRBJ2-2; maybe TRBD1 (6 bases). The V end was cut by 10 bases, the J end by 3 bases, with 12 bases between. Germline lookup yields CDR1 SEHNR and CDR2 FQNEAQ (reference sequence). CDR3 length: 13 amino acids. The DNA of the CDR3 is TGTGCCACCCGACACAGGGACACCGGGGAGCTGTTTTTT. Translation: CATRHRDTGELFF.